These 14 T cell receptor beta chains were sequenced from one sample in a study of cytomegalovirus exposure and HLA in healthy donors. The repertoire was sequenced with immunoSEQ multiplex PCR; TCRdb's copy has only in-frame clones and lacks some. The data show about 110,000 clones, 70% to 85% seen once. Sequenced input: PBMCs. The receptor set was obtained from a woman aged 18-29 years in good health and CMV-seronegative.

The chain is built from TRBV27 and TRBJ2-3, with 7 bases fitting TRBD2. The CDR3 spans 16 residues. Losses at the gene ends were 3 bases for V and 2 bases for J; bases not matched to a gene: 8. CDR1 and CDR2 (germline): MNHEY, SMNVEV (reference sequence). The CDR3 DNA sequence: TGTGCCAGCAGTTTTAAAGCGGGGCCCCTCACAGATACGCAGTATTTT. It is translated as CASSFKAGPLTDTQYF.

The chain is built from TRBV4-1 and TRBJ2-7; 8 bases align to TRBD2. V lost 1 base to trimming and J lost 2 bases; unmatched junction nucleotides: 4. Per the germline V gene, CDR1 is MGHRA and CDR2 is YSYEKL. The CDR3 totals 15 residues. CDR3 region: CASSQGPGGPYEQYF. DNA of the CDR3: TGCGCCAGCAGCCAAGGTCCGGGGGGGCCCTACGAGCAGTACTTC.

CDR3 in amino acids: CAISPGLAEQFF. CDR3 nucleotide sequence: TGTGCCATCAGCCCCGGCCTAGCTGAGCAGTTCTTC. V usage is TRBV10-3 and J usage is TRBJ2-1, with D possibly matching TRBD2 (5 bases). The CDR3 is 12 amino acids. Deletions cut 6 bases from V and 9 bases from J, with 12 bases between. Germline CDR1 and CDR2: ENHRY and SYGVKD.

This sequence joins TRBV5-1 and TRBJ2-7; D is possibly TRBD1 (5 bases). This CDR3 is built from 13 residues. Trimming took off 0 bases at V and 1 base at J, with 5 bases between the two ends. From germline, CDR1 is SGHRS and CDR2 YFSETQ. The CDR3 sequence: CASSLGQSYEQYF. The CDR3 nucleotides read TGCGCCAGCAGCTTGGGACAGTCCTACGAGCAGTACTTC.

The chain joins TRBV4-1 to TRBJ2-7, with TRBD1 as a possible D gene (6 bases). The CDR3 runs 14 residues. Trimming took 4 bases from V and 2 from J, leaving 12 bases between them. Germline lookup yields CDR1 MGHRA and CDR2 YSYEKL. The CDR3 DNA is TGCGCCAGCAGCCCCAGACAGGCGGCCTACGAGCAGTACTTC. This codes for CASSPRQAAYEQYF.

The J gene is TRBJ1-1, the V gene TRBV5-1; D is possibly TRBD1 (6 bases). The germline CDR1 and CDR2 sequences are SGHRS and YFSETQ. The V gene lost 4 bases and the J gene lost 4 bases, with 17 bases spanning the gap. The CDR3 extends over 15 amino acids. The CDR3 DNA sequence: TGCGCCAGCAGCCTTTCTGGGGGGGCGGGCACTGAAGCTTTCTTT. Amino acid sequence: CASSLSGGAGTEAFF.

The CDR3 reads CASSLVDRAEQYF. CDR3 nucleotides: TGTGCCAGCAGTTTAGTTGACAGGGCCGAGCAGTACTTC. The V and J genes are TRBV27 and TRBJ2-7, with 7 bases identical to TRBD1. The trim removed 2 bases at V and 6 bases at J, leaving 4 bases unmatched. The germline CDR1 and CDR2 sequences are MNHEY and SMNVEV (reference sequence). The CDR3 totals 13 residues.

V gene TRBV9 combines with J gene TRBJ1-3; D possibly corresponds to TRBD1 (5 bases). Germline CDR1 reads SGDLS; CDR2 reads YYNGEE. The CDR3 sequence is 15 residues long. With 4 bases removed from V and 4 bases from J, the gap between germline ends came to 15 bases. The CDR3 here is CASSPSSGQGNTIYF. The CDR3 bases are TGTGCCAGCAGCCCTTCGTCAGGGCAAGGAAACACCATATATTTT.

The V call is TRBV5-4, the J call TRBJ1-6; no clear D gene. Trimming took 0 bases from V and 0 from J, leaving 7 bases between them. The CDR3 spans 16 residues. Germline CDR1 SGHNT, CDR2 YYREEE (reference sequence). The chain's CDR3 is CASSLGGSSYNSPLHF. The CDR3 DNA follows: TGTGCCAGCAGCTTGGGTGGGAGCTCCTATAATTCACCCCTCCACTTT.

The CDR3 sequence: CASSLPSGGRDNEQFF. The CDR3 coding sequence is TGTGCCAGCAGCTTACCTAGCGGGGGGCGCGACAATGAGCAGTTCTTC. The genes are TRBV7-9 and TRBJ2-1; 11 bases are a match to TRBD2. The CDR3 is made up of 16 amino acids. Trimming at V came to 2 bases and at J to 5 bases, leaving 5 bases not matched to a gene. CDR1 and CDR2 from the germline V gene are SEHNR and FQNEAQ (reference sequence).

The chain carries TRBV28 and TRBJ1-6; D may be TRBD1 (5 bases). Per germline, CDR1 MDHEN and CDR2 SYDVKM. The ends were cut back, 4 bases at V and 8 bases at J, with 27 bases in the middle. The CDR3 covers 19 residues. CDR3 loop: CASSSPGGLGLRPHSPLHF. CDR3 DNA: TGTGCCAGCAGTTCTCCGGGGGGTTTAGGACTTAGGCCTCATTCACCCCTCCACTTT. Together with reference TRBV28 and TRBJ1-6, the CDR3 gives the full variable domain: DVKVTQSSRYLVKRTGEKVFLECVQDMDHENMFWYRQDPGLGLRLIYFSYDVKMKEKGDIPEGYSVSREKKERFSLILESASTNQTSMYLCASSSPGGLGLRPHSPLHFGNGTRLTVT.

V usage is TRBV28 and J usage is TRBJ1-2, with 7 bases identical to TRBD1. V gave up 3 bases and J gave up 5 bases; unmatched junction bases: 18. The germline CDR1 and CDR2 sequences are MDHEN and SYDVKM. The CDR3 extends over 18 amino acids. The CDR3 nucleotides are TGTGCCAGCAGTTTCAGGGTTTATAAAGGGACAGAGCTTTATGGCTACACCTTC. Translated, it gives CASSFRVYKGTELYGYTF.

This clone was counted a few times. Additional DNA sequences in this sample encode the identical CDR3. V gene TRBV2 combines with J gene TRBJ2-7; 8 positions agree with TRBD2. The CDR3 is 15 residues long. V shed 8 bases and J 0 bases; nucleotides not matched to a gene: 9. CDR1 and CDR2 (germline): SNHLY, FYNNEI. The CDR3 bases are TGTGCCAGCCGGTTGGCGGGGGGTAGCTCCTACGAGCAGTACTTC. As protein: CASRLAGGSSYEQYF.

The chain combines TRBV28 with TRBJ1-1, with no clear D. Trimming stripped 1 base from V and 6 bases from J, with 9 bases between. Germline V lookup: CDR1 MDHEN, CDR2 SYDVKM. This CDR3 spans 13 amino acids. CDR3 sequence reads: CASSLLRGSEAFF. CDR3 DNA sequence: TGTGCCAGCAGTTTATTACGAGGGTCTGAAGCTTTCTTT.